This T cell receptor beta chain came from a study of T cell changes during pregnancy in multiple sclerosis. The table came from immunoSEQ multiplex PCR; TCRdb's copy has only in-frame clones and leaves some out. There are fewer than 90,000 clones in the sample; 85% to 95% occur only once, and under 1.5% lies in the top ten. V lost 1 base to trimming and J lost 4 bases, with 12 bases between them. Per germline, CDR1 SGHRS and CDR2 YFSETQ. CDR3 length: 15 amino acids. The sample was peripheral blood, taken in the third trimester of pregnancy. The TCR originated in a female donor in good health, enrolled as a control in a pregnancy study. The chain is built from TRBV5-1 and TRBJ1-5; tentatively, D is TRBD1 (5 bases). The CDR3 DNA is TGCGCCAGCAGCTTGACCCCAGGGCTTAATCAGCCCCAGCATTTT. The encoded protein is CASSLTPGLNQPQHF.